A single sample is the source of the 19 T cell receptor beta chains below, sequenced in a study of blood T cell repertoires in COVID-19. Only in-frame clones appear in the TCRdb table, and some are missing; sequencing was by immunoSEQ multiplex PCR. The sample lists more than 70,000 clones; 90% to 95% were seen once. Sample: peripheral blood. The receptors derive from a woman aged 45-60 years in a cohort sampled during active COVID-19.

V is TRBV12-3 or TRBV12-4 and J is TRBJ2-7, with D possibly TRBD1 on 5 matching bases. Trimming shortened V by 8 bases and J by 3 bases, and 14 bases separated the two germline ends. The CDR3 consists of 13 residues. The CDR3 loop is CASAKTGIYEQYF. CDR3 nucleotide sequence: TGTGCCAGCGCCAAAACAGGCATCTACGAGCAGTACTTC.

The rearrangement joins TRBV7-9 to TRBJ2-3; D is ambiguous. This CDR3 comprises 16 residues. The germline CDR1 and CDR2 sequences are SEHNR and FQNEAQ (reference sequence). V was cut by 0 bases and J by 3 bases, with 13 bases left in between. CDR3 bases: TGTGCCAGCAGCTTAGCTAGATCCGAGAGGACAGATACGCAGTATTTT. Residues: CASSLARSERTDTQYF.

The rearrangement uses TRBV2 and TRBJ1-1, with unresolved D. Trimming removed 6 bases from V and 0 bases from J, with 11 bases in between. The CDR3 length is 14 residues. Germline assignment: CDR1 SNHLY and CDR2 FYNNEI. In nucleotides, the CDR3 is TGTGCCAGCAGGATTACGGGGTTGAACACTGAAGCTTTCTTT. This codes for CASRITGLNTEAFF.

The rearrangement joins TRBV18 to TRBJ2-3, with 10 bases fitting TRBD2. V shed 2 bases and J 4 bases; nucleotides not matched to a gene: 12. CDR3 size: 18 residues. Germline V lookup: CDR1 KGHSH, CDR2 LQKENI. The CDR3 DNA reads TGTGCCAGCTCACCAGTGTCAGCGGGGGGGTACGAGGCAGATACGCAGTATTTT. It translates to CASSPVSAGGYEADTQYF.

This chain joins TRBV3-1 (or the pseudogene TRBV3-2) and TRBJ1-1; 12 bases map to TRBD1. There are 13 residues in the CDR3. The germline V gene has CDR1 LGHDT and CDR2 YNNKEL (reference sequence). V dropped 5 bases and J dropped 9; count of bases not matched to a gene: 4. CDR3 region: CASSLGTGGKAFF. CDR3 nucleotide sequence: TGTGCCAGCAGCTTAGGGACAGGGGGCAAAGCTTTCTTT.

This clone has a single count. The CDR3 region has the DNA TGTGCCAGTAGCCGGGTGGAGGTTGGAGGCTACACCTTC. It specifies CASSRVEVGGYTF. The genes are TRBV19 and TRBJ1-2, with D uncertain. Germline V gene sequence: CDR1 LNHDA, CDR2 SQIVND (reference sequence). This CDR3 spans 13 amino acids. V was trimmed by 6 bases and J by 8 bases, leaving 16 bases between them.

This chain uses TRBV19 with TRBJ2-7; weak D call: TRBD1 (5 bases). V was clipped by 1 base and J by 0 bases, with 13 bases between them. The CDR3 totals 16 residues. Per germline, CDR1 LNHDA and CDR2 SQIVND (reference sequence). CDR3: CASSIGAGLSSYEQYF. The CDR3 region has the DNA TGTGCCAGTAGTATAGGGGCAGGGCTAAGCTCCTACGAGCAGTACTTC.

V gene TRBV7-2 combines with J gene TRBJ2-7; 11 bases are shared with TRBD2. V lost 2 bases to trimming and J lost 6 bases; unmatched junction nucleotides: 6. CDR1 and CDR2 from the germline V gene are SGHTA and FQGNSA. The length of the CDR3 is 15 residues. The CDR3 sequence: CASSLSRSGGGEQYF. DNA for the CDR3: TGTGCCAGCAGCTTATCCCGTAGCGGGGGGGGCGAGCAGTACTTC.

This clone occurred once. Other nucleotide sequences from this sample produce the same CDR3. The rearrangement uses TRBV4-1 and TRBJ1-1, with 7 bases lining up with TRBD1. This CDR3 is built from 15 residues. Germline V gene lookup returns CDR1 MGHRA and CDR2 YSYEKL. The junction had 2 bases not matched to a gene; V was cut back by 0 bases and J by 1 base. CDR3 DNA: TGCGCCAGCAGCCAAGAGGGGACAGCGAACACTGAAGCTTTCTTT. Translated: CASSQEGTANTEAFF.

The V gene is TRBV7-6, the J gene TRBJ2-1; 14 bases are shared with TRBD2. The CDR3 has 15 amino acids. CDR1 and CDR2 (germline): SGHVS, FNYEAQ. V lost 4 bases and J lost 9; bases outside the gene matches: 5. CDR3 in amino acids: CASSWGLAGEGEQFF. Written as DNA, the CDR3 is TGTGCCAGCAGCTGGGGACTAGCGGGAGAAGGTGAGCAGTTCTTC.

The chain combines TRBV7-9 with TRBJ1-1, with 8 bases matching TRBD1. CDR1 SEHNR and CDR2 FQNEAQ come from the germline V gene (reference sequence). The CDR3 is 18 residues long. J was trimmed by 3 bases and V by 6 bases; bases with no gene match: 18. The CDR3 sequence is CASSSRAPGQGTDTEAFF. The CDR3 DNA sequence: TGTGCCAGCAGTTCCCGAGCCCCCGGACAGGGTACCGACACTGAAGCTTTCTTT.

This chain links TRBV25-1 with TRBJ1-1; 8 bases align to TRBD1. The CDR3 is 14 residues long. V was pared by 1 base and J by 10 bases, with 8 bases of the junction left unmatched. The V gene's germline CDR1 is MGHDK and CDR2 SYGVNS. CDR3 region: CASSEFFGRGRAFF. Here the CDR3 DNA reads TGTGCCAGCAGTGAATTTTTCGGCAGGGGGCGAGCTTTCTTT.

J is TRBJ2-2 and V is TRBV11-1; no clear D gene. Trimming pared 5 bases from V and 1 base from J, leaving 14 bases between. Germline CDR1 SGHAT, CDR2 FQDESV (reference sequence). The CDR3 contains 16 residues. The CDR3 here is CASSILRGRNTGELFF. DNA for the CDR3: TGTGCCAGCAGCATCCTCCGTGGGCGGAACACCGGGGAGCTGTTTTTT.

The rearrangement joins TRBV30 to TRBJ2-7; maybe TRBD1 (6 bases). Per germline, CDR1 GTSNPN and CDR2 SVGIG (reference sequence). The CDR3 has 12 residues. V shed 2 bases and J shed 3 bases, with 8 bases lying between them. The CDR3 reads CAWSQDSYEQYF. CDR3 in DNA: TGTGCCTGGAGTCAGGACAGCTACGAGCAGTACTTC.

J is TRBJ2-3 and V is TRBV10-3; TRBD1 matches at 10 bases. CDR3 length: 17 residues. Unmatched junction bases numbered 11, after V lost 7 bases and J lost 1 base. Germline V CDR1 and CDR2: ENHRY, SYGVKD. In DNA, the CDR3 is TGTGCCATCAAGGGAGAATTCGGGACAGGGGGCACAGATACGCAGTATTTT. Its translation is CAIKGEFGTGGTDTQYF.

This sequence joins TRBV28 and TRBJ2-5; the D gene is possibly TRBD1 (7 bases). Germline V gives CDR1 MDHEN, CDR2 SYDVKM. The CDR3 contains 13 residues. V lost 3 bases and J lost 5, with 10 bases in between. CDR3 loop: CASSFSGGETQYF. The DNA of the CDR3 is TGTGCCAGCAGTTTCTCAGGGGGGGAGACCCAGTACTTC. The whole variable domain, remainder taken from reference TRBV28 and TRBJ2-5, is DVKVTQSSRYLVKRTGEKVFLECVQDMDHENMFWYRQDPGLGLRLIYFSYDVKMKEKGDIPEGYSVSREKKERFSLILESASTNQTSMYLCASSFSGGETQYFGPGTRLLVL.

This clone was seen a handful of times. The rearrangement links TRBV5-1 to TRBJ2-7, with 7 bases lining up with TRBD1. The trim removed 3 bases at V and 3 bases at J, leaving 9 bases unmatched. This CDR3 comprises 15 residues. From germline, CDR1 is SGHRS and CDR2 YFSETQ. CDR3 sequence: CASSSDRMGHYEQYF. In nucleotides, the CDR3 is TGCGCCAGCAGCTCGGACAGGATGGGGCACTACGAGCAGTACTTC.

In DNA form, the CDR3 reads TGTGCCAGCAGTTTGTCCAGGGGGTCTGGAAACACCATATATTTT. It codes for CASSLSRGSGNTIYF. This rearrangement joins TRBV28 to TRBJ1-3; 7 nucleotides align to TRBD1. The CDR3 extends over 15 amino acids. The junction had 3 bases not matched to a gene; V was cut back by 3 bases and J by 1 base. Germline loops: CDR1 MDHEN, CDR2 SYDVKM.

V usage is TRBV6-5 and J usage is TRBJ2-7; 11 nucleotides agree with TRBD1. Germline CDR1 reads MNHEY; CDR2 reads SVGAGI. CDR3 length: 14 residues. The V segment lost 7 bases and the J segment 4 bases; nucleotides outside the gene matches: 6. The CDR3 nucleotides are TGTGCCAGCATTGGGACAGGGGGGCAATACGAGCAGTACTTC. This translates into CASIGTGGQYEQYF.